A single sample is the source of the 28 T cell receptor beta chains below, sequenced in a study of vaccination and CD4 T cells after COVID-19 (dated by TCRdb to between 2021 and 2024). No antigen has been identified for these receptors. The treatment or condition label on this specimen signifies: approximately nine-day PBMC culture with coronavirus spike peptide pools or control peptides (ViraFEST assay). Libraries were built with PCR. TCRdb shows the sequencer as Illumina iSeq 100. DNA from cultured CD4+ T cells was subjected to TCR sequencing with the Oncomine TCR Beta short-read assay at the Johns Hopkins FTIC core. The raw public reads went through TCRdb reprocessing: fastp at Q25, MiXCR clone calling, in-frame beta chains kept. When rows share a CDR3 protein, they turn into one entry using the most common DNA and genes. The sample yields 20,000 to 25,000 distinct CDR3 sequences; around 38% were counted once. The ten most abundant clones make up around a sixth of the sample.

Source: CD4+ T cells from blood, cultured in vitro, taken before SARS-CoV-2 vaccination. These receptors originate from a human donor who received a COVID-19 vaccine.

There are a few counts of this clonotype. The chain uses TRBV6-5 and TRBJ1-6; D unresolved. CDR1 is MNHEY and CDR2 is SVGAGI in the germline V gene. The CDR3 sequence is 14 residues long. V lost 2 bases to trimming and J lost 2 bases, with 4 bases between them. The CDR3 nucleotides are TGTGCCAGCAGTTACCACACCTATAATTCACCCCTCCACTTT. This translates into CASSYHTYNSPLHF.

This clonotype was picked up a small number of times. The chain joins TRBV6-1 to TRBJ2-5; tentative D call: TRBD2 (5 bases). Germline V lookup: CDR1 MNHNS, CDR2 SASEGT. The length of the CDR3 is 17 residues. Trimming took 6 bases from V and 2 from J, leaving 22 bases between them. CDR3 DNA: TGTGCCAGCAGCCCCCGGCGTGGGAGCTCTGGGCAAGAGACCCAGTACTTC. The encoded protein is CASSPRRGSSGQETQYF.

The gene calls are TRBV12-3 or TRBV12-4 and TRBJ1-1, with 12 bases matching TRBD1. The CDR3 contains 13 residues. V gave up 6 bases and J gave up 10 bases; unmatched junction bases: 6. The CDR3 DNA follows: TGTGCCAGCAGCCCGGGACAGGGGGCGCGAGCTTTCTTT. This sequence encodes CASSPGQGARAFF.

This clonotype came up a few times. This chain links TRBV11-2 with TRBJ1-1, with 7 bases that match TRBD1. V was clipped by 5 bases and J by 5 bases; unmatched bases: 11. Germline assignment: CDR1 SGHAT and CDR2 FQNNGV. The CDR3 length is 15 residues. This chain's CDR3 is CASSPRAGGSTEAFF. Here the CDR3 DNA reads TGTGCCAGCAGCCCTCGGGCAGGGGGGAGTACTGAAGCTTTCTTT.

This clonotype has just a few counts. The chain couples TRBV30 to TRBJ2-7; 9 bases agree with TRBD1. Trimming took 1 base from V and 3 from J; bases not matched to a gene: 10. Germline V CDR1 and CDR2: GTSNPN, SVGIG (reference sequence). There are 16 residues in the CDR3. In DNA, the CDR3 is TGTGCCTGGAGTGGCCCCGGGACAGGGAATTTCTACGAGCAGTACTTC. This gives the protein CAWSGPGTGNFYEQYF.

CDR3 sequence (DNA): TGTGCCAGCAGTTTCGGAGGGGAAAGGGGCTACACCTTC. Its translation: CASSFGGERGYTF. The chain carries TRBV28 and TRBJ1-2; TRBD1 is a possible D gene (5 bases). The V gene's germline CDR1 is MDHEN and CDR2 SYDVKM. This CDR3 region has 13 residues. Between the trimmed V and J ends, which lost 3 bases and 8 bases, there was a span of 13 bases.

This sequence joins TRBV5-4 and TRBJ2-5; D may be TRBD1 or TRBD2 (5 bases each). Germline CDR1 is SGHNT and CDR2 is YYREEE (reference sequence). V dropped 5 bases and J dropped 3 bases, with 17 bases sitting between them. This CDR3 region has 15 residues. CDR3 bases: TGTGCCAGCAGGTTTAAATCCGAGGGGAAAGAGACCCAGTACTTC. This encodes CASRFKSEGKETQYF.

This clonotype has only a few counts. J is TRBJ1-3 and V is TRBV5-1; D gene ambiguous. With 4 bases removed from V and 1 base from J, the gap between germline ends came to 15 bases. Germline V gene lookup returns CDR1 SGHRS and CDR2 YFSETQ. This CDR3 spans 16 amino acids. The CDR3 sequence is CASSPAPLGSGNTIYF. CDR3 nucleotide sequence: TGCGCCAGCAGCCCCGCCCCTCTGGGATCTGGAAACACCATATATTTT.

This clonotype appeared a single time. This sequence joins TRBV20-1 and TRBJ1-2; no clear D gene. CDR3 length: 12 residues. CDR1 and CDR2 from the germline V gene are DFQATT and SNEGSKA (reference sequence). V was cut by 5 bases and J by 3 bases, with 10 bases left in between. CDR3 in DNA: TGCAGTGCTTCCGGATGGTACTATGGCTACACCTTC. Its translation: CSASGWYYGYTF.

The chain has TRBV5-1 and TRBJ1-1; D might be TRBD1 (6 bases). V shed 1 base and J shed 3 bases, with 10 bases lying between them. The CDR3 extends over 14 amino acids. Per germline, CDR1 SGHRS and CDR2 YFSETQ. CDR3 amino acids: CASSLTGWDTEAFF. The DNA for the CDR3 is TGCGCCAGCAGCTTGACAGGGTGGGACACTGAAGCTTTCTTT.

CDR3 bases: TGTGCCACCAGTTTAGATTGGGGGGGGTTTTACGAGCAGTACTTC. Protein product: CATSLDWGGFYEQYF. This chain joins TRBV15 and TRBJ2-7; 7 bases line up with TRBD2. Germline CDR1 and CDR2: LNHNV and YYDKDF (reference sequence). This CDR3 region has 15 residues. J lost 4 bases, V lost 6 bases, and 12 bases had no gene match.

V gene TRBV30 combines with J gene TRBJ2-7; 7 nucleotides line up with TRBD2. J was trimmed by 9 bases and V by 0 bases; bases with no gene match: 11. CDR1 GTSNPN and CDR2 SVGIG come from the germline V gene (reference sequence). This CDR3 spans 14 amino acids. CDR3: CAWSVSGGTGLQYF. DNA of the CDR3: TGTGCCTGGAGTGTATCGGGGGGTACTGGGTTGCAGTACTTC.

This clonotype was counted between two and nine times. The J gene is TRBJ1-2, the V gene TRBV6-1; TRBD1 matches at 7 bases. Germline values: CDR1 MNHNS, CDR2 SASEGT. Unmatched junction bases numbered 9, after V lost 2 bases and J lost 0 bases. The CDR3 consists of 17 residues. The CDR3 reads CASSEITAQGANYGYTF. In DNA form, the CDR3 reads TGTGCCAGCAGTGAAATAACAGCCCAGGGGGCTAACTATGGCTACACCTTC.

Details on this clonotype: The junction does not match germline at one end; this may be a read error. The rearrangement links TRBV5-3 to TRBJ1-2; TRBD1 matches at 9 bases. TRBV5-3 is recorded as an ORF, its role being uncertain. The length of the CDR3 is 18 residues. The CDR3 region has the DNA TGTGCCAGCAGCTCCTCCTCGACAGGGGGTTCTATATTCTATGGCTACACCTTC. Amino acid sequence: CASSSSSTGGSIFYGYTF.

In DNA form, the CDR3 reads TGTGCCAGCTCACTGGGGACAGGGGGAAATTCACCCCTCCACTTT. Its translation: CASSLGTGGNSPLHF. This rearrangement joins TRBV18 to TRBJ1-6, with 11 bases lining up with TRBD1. CDR1 and CDR2 (germline): KGHSH, LQKENI. Trimming at V came to 4 bases and at J to 7 bases, leaving 3 bases not matched to a gene. The CDR3 contains 15 residues.

This clonotype was counted only a few times. The chain combines TRBV19 with TRBJ1-3; 9 nucleotides line up with TRBD1. Per germline, CDR1 LNHDA and CDR2 SQIVND (reference sequence). The CDR3 length is 16 residues. V lost 9 bases, J lost 3 bases, and 12 bases stayed unmatched. CDR3 region: CASQRTGELRGNTIYF. DNA of the CDR3: TGTGCCAGCCAGAGGACAGGGGAGTTACGTGGAAACACCATATATTTT.

This rearrangement joins TRBV19 to TRBJ1-1; D possibly corresponds to TRBD1 (5 bases). This CDR3 comprises 14 residues. The V gene's germline CDR1 is LNHDA and CDR2 SQIVND (reference sequence). V lost 7 bases to trimming and J lost 4 bases, with 16 bases between them. The CDR3 loop is CASTAQEGTTEAFF. In nucleotides, the CDR3 is TGTGCCAGTACTGCGCAGGAAGGGACCACTGAAGCTTTCTTT.

A single count supports this clonotype. The chain combines TRBV7-8 with TRBJ1-4; 9 nucleotides align to TRBD1. Germline values: CDR1 SGHVS, CDR2 FQNEAQ. Trimming removed 5 bases from V and 7 bases from J; junction bases left unmatched: 5. The CDR3 runs 14 residues. The CDR3 protein is CASSLRDRAEKLFF. The DNA for the CDR3 is TGTGCCAGCAGCCTCCGGGACAGGGCTGAAAAACTGTTTTTT.

The chain combines TRBV25-1 with TRBJ2-3, with 12 bases that match TRBD2. The CDR3 is 18 residues long. Germline loops: CDR1 MGHDK, CDR2 SYGVNS. The trim removed 3 bases at V and 3 bases at J, leaving 10 bases unmatched. This chain's CDR3 is CASSDVGTSGRSTDTQYF. For the CDR3, the DNA is TGTGCCAGCAGTGATGTAGGGACTAGCGGGCGAAGTACAGATACGCAGTATTTT.

The chain recombines TRBV6-1 with TRBJ2-5; 9 nucleotides match TRBD2. This CDR3 is 15 amino acids long. Trimming at V came to 6 bases and at J to 7 bases, leaving 12 bases not matched to a gene. Per germline, CDR1 MNHNS and CDR2 SASEGT. The CDR3 protein is CASRYSGGAPSTQYF. DNA for the CDR3: TGTGCCAGCAGATATAGCGGGGGCGCCCCCTCGACCCAGTACTTC.

Only a few counts were recorded for this clonotype. The chain carries TRBV6-1 and TRBJ1-1; 7 nucleotides line up with TRBD1. Germline lookup yields CDR1 MNHNS and CDR2 SASEGT. This CDR3 is 13 amino acids long. The V and J ends lost 4 bases and 4 bases, in that order; junction bases with no gene match: 3. Here the CDR3 reads CASSASGGTEAFF. In nucleotides, the CDR3 is TGTGCCAGCAGTGCCTCAGGGGGCACTGAAGCTTTCTTT.

The V call is TRBV6-5, the J call TRBJ2-2; 7 nucleotides agree with TRBD1. V lost 2 bases to trimming and J lost 8 bases; unmatched junction nucleotides: 5. The V gene's germline CDR1 is MNHEY and CDR2 SVGAGI. The CDR3 runs 14 residues. CDR3 amino acids: CASSYTNRGGELFF. CDR3 nucleotide sequence: TGTGCCAGCAGTTACACAAACAGGGGTGGGGAGCTGTTTTTT.

The V gene is TRBV20-1, the J gene TRBJ2-3; tentatively, D is TRBD2 (6 bases). The CDR3 contains 14 residues. The V gene's germline CDR1 is DFQATT and CDR2 SNEGSKA (reference sequence). Between the trimmed V and J ends, which lost 0 bases and 5 bases, there was a span of 12 bases. The CDR3 sequence: CSARDGSGEDTQYF. The CDR3 nucleotides read TGCAGTGCTAGAGATGGTTCGGGGGAAGATACGCAGTATTTT.

This chain uses TRBV30 with TRBJ2-5; no firm D call. This CDR3 region has 16 residues. Trimming pared 0 bases from V and 5 bases from J, leaving 19 bases between. From germline, CDR1 is GTSNPN and CDR2 SVGIG (reference sequence). The CDR3 nucleotides read TGTGCCTGGAGTGTAGATGAGAAGTCACCTCAGGAGACCCAGTACTTC. Translating gives CAWSVDEKSPQETQYF. The full variable domain, with the rest looked up from reference TRBV30 and TRBJ2-5, is SQTIHQWPATLVQPVGSPLSLECTVEGTSNPNLYWYRQAAGRGLQLLFYSVGIGQISSEVPQNLSASRPQDRQFILSSKKLLLSDSGFYLCAWSVDEKSPQETQYFGPGTRLLVL.

This clonotype was picked up one time. This chain uses TRBV5-5 with TRBJ1-1, with unresolved D. V lost 0 bases to trimming and J lost 2 bases, with 8 bases between them. CDR3 size: 14 residues. The V gene's germline CDR1 is SGHKS and CDR2 YYEKEE (reference sequence). This chain's CDR3 is CASSLAVGNTEAFF. CDR3 coding DNA: TGTGCCAGCAGCTTGGCGGTCGGAAACACTGAAGCTTTCTTT.

The J gene is TRBJ2-2, the V gene TRBV27; the match to TRBD1 covers 8 bases. CDR3 size: 20 residues. CDR1 and CDR2 from the germline V gene are MNHEY and SMNVEV (reference sequence). With 3 bases clipped from V and 2 bases from J, the junction kept 17 bases outside the gene matches. CDR3 region: CASSFGRGPENLRNTGELFF. In nucleotides, the CDR3 is TGTGCCAGCAGTTTTGGCAGGGGGCCCGAAAACTTGCGAAACACCGGGGAGCTGTTTTTT.

This clonotype has more than one count but fewer than ten. The gene calls are TRBV12-3 or TRBV12-4 and TRBJ1-1; no reliable D call. Trimming left V 2 bases short and J 1 base short, with 14 bases between. The CDR3 runs to 16 residues. The CDR3, as DNA: TGTGCCAGCAGTTTAAGTTTAGCAGGCCCGAACACTGAAGCTTTCTTT. Amino acid sequence: CASSLSLAGPNTEAFF.

This clonotype was observed a few times. V usage is TRBV28 and J usage is TRBJ1-2; no clear D gene. CDR3 length: 13 residues. Per the germline V gene, CDR1 is MDHEN and CDR2 is SYDVKM. Trimming pared 2 bases from V and 1 base from J, leaving 5 bases between. In nucleotides, the CDR3 is TGTGCCAGCAGTTTAGGAGATAACTATGGCTACACCTTC. Translated: CASSLGDNYGYTF.